Below are 9 T cell receptor beta chains sequenced from a single sample in a study of T-cell memory formation after mild COVID-19. A single record per CDR3 protein comes from TCRdb applying MiXCR to the 5' RACE reads. This repertoire shows hundreds of thousands of distinct CDR3 sequences, approximately 19% found once; its top ten account for 20% to 25%. Sequenced: PBMCs or a T cell subset sorted from them (not recorded which). The source is a man in his late teens or twenties who had mild COVID-19 (a few samples of this study predate the infection). Cell type and time point are not known.

The chain uses TRBV11-2 and TRBJ2-7; D uncertain. Trimming left V 5 bases short and J 0 bases short, with 11 bases between. There are 14 residues in the CDR3. In germline, CDR1 is SGHAT, CDR2 FQNNGV. The CDR3 protein is CASSPGFSSYEQYF. DNA of the CDR3: TGTGCCAGCAGCCCTGGCTTTAGCTCCTACGAGCAGTACTTC.

This clonotype was detected only a few times. The chain combines TRBV6-2 or TRBV6-3 with TRBJ2-7, with no clear D. Trimming pared 3 bases from V and 6 bases from J, leaving 12 bases between. Germline V gives CDR1 MNHEY, CDR2 SVGEGT. This CDR3 is built from 13 residues. The CDR3 reads CASSYRLVTEQYV. The CDR3, as DNA: TGTGCCAGCAGTTATCGGCTAGTGACCGAGCAGTACGTC.

Only a few counts were recorded for this clonotype. The chain employs TRBV24-1 and TRBJ2-5; D uncertain. The germline CDR1 and CDR2 sequences are KGHDR and SFDVKD. This CDR3 is 14 amino acids long. Trimming removed 2 bases from V and 2 bases from J, with 8 bases in between. DNA for the CDR3: TGTGCCACCAGTGATTCCACGTTGCAAGAGACCCAGTACTTC. Residues: CATSDSTLQETQYF.

The CDR3 protein is CSVEDRDRDSTDTQYF. The CDR3 DNA reads as TGCAGCGTTGAAGACAGAGACAGGGACAGCACAGATACGCAGTATTTT. V is TRBV29-1 and J is TRBJ2-3; 7 bases are a match to TRBD1. The CDR3 runs 16 residues. Per the germline V gene, CDR1 is SQVTM and CDR2 is ANQGSEA. V trimming: 0 bases; J trimming: 0 bases; junction bases outside the gene matches: 6.

J is TRBJ2-3 and V is TRBV20-1; a possible D gene is TRBD2 (6 bases). This CDR3 spans 13 amino acids. The germline V gene encodes CDR1 DFQATT and CDR2 SNEGSKA (reference sequence). Trimming took off 3 bases at V and 4 bases at J, with 11 bases between the two ends. The CDR3 DNA follows: TGCAGTGCTAGTCTGGGGGGAGCAGATACGCAGTATTTT. This encodes CSASLGGADTQYF.

The chain joins TRBV7-9 to TRBJ2-1, with 7 bases lining up with TRBD2. V was pared by 6 bases and J by 4 bases, with 9 bases of the junction left unmatched. Germline V lookup: CDR1 SEHNR, CDR2 FQNEAQ (reference sequence). The CDR3 is 15 amino acids. The CDR3 DNA sequence: TGTGCCAGCAGTTTCGCGGGCGGGGGATACAATGAGCAGTTCTTC. It encodes CASSFAGGGYNEQFF. Supplemented by reference TRBV7-9 and TRBJ2-1, the full variable domain reads DTGVSQNPRHKITKRGQNVTFRCDPISEHNRLYWYRQTLGQGPEFLTYFQNEAQLEKSRLLSDRFSAERPKGSFSTLEIQRTEQGDSAMYLCASSFAGGGYNEQFFGPGTRLTVL.

The V call is TRBV11-2, the J call TRBJ2-5, with D perhaps TRBD2 (5 bases). The germline V gene encodes CDR1 SGHAT and CDR2 FQNNGV. Trimming took 1 base from V and 3 from J, leaving 15 bases between them. The CDR3 runs to 16 residues. The CDR3 DNA follows: TGTGCCAGCAGCTTAGGAAATGGAGGACCCAAAGAGACCCAGTACTTC. Amino acid sequence: CASSLGNGGPKETQYF.

The chain recombines TRBV7-2 with TRBJ2-1; D is ambiguous. V shed 5 bases and J shed 5 bases, with 10 bases lying between them. This CDR3 is 13 amino acids long. Germline assignment: CDR1 SGHTA and CDR2 FQGNSA. The chain's CDR3 is CASSPGWNNEQFF. CDR3 nucleotide sequence: TGTGCCAGCAGCCCGGGTTGGAACAATGAGCAGTTCTTC.

The sample holds a few counts of this clonotype. The V call is TRBV20-1, the J call TRBJ2-3; 7 bases line up with TRBD2. This CDR3 region has 17 residues. The trim removed 0 bases at V and 1 base at J, leaving 10 bases unmatched. The V gene's germline CDR1 is DFQATT and CDR2 SNEGSKA (reference sequence). The CDR3 coding sequence is TGCAGTGCTAGAGATCCCTTACGACTAGCTGGCACAGATACGCAGTATTTT. This codes for CSARDPLRLAGTDTQYF.